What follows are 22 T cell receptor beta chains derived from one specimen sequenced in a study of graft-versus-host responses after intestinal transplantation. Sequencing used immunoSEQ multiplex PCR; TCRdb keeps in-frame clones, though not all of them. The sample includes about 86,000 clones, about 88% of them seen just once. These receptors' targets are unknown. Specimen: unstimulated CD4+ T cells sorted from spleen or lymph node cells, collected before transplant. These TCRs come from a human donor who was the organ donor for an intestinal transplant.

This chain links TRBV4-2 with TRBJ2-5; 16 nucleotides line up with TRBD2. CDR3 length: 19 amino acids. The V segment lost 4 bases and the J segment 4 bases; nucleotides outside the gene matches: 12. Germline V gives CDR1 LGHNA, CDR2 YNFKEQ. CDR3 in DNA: TGTGCCAGCAGCCCCTCACCTGGGACTAGCGGGAGGGGTGGAGAGACCCAGTACTTC. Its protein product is CASSPSPGTSGRGGETQYF.

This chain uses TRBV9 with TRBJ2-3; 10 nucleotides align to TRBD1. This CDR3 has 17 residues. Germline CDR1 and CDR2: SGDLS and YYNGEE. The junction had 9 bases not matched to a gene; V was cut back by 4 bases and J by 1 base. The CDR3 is CASSSKKDRGGTDTQYF. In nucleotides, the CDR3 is TGTGCCAGCAGCTCGAAAAAGGACAGGGGGGGCACAGATACGCAGTATTTT. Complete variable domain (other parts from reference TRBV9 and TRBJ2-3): DSGVTQTPKHLITATGQRVTLRCSPRSGDLSVYWYQQSLDQGLQFLIQYYNGEERAKGNILERFSAQQFPDLHSELNLSSLELGDSALYFCASSSKKDRGGTDTQYFGPGTRLTVL.

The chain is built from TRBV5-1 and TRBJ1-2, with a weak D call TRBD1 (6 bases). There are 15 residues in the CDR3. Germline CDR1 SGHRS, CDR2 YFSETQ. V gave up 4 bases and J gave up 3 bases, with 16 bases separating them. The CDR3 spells CASSPRQVGDYGYTF. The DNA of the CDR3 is TGCGCCAGCAGCCCCCGACAGGTAGGGGACTATGGCTACACCTTC.

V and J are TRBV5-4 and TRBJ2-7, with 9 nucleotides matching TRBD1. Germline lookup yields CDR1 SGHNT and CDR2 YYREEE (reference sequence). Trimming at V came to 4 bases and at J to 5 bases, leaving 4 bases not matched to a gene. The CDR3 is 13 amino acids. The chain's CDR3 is CASSQQGANEQYF. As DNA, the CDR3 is TGTGCCAGCAGCCAACAGGGGGCCAACGAGCAGTACTTC.

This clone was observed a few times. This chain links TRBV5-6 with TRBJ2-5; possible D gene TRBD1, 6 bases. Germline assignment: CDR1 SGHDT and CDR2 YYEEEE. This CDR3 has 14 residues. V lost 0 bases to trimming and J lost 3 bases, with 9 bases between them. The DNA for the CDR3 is TGTGCCAGCAGCTTGGTGGGGGCCAAAGAGACCCAGTACTTC. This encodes CASSLVGAKETQYF.

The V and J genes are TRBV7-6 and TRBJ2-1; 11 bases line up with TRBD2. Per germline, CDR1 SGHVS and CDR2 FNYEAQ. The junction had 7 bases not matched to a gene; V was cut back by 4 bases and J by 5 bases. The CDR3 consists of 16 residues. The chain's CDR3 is CASSYPGTSGNNEQFF. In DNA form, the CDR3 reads TGTGCCAGCAGCTACCCCGGGACTAGCGGAAACAATGAGCAGTTCTTC.

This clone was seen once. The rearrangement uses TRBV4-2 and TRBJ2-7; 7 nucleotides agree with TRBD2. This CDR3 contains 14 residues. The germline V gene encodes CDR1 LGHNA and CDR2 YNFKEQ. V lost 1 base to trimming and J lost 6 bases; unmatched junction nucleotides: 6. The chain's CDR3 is CASSQAGTTPEQYF. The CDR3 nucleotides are TGTGCCAGCAGCCAAGCCGGGACTACGCCCGAGCAGTACTTC.

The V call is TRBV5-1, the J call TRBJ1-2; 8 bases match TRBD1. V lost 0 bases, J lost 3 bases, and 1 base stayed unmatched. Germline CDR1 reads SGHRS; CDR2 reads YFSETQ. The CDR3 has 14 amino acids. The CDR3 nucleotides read TGCGCCAGCAGCTTGGACAGGGGGTACTATGGCTACACCTTC. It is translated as CASSLDRGYYGYTF.

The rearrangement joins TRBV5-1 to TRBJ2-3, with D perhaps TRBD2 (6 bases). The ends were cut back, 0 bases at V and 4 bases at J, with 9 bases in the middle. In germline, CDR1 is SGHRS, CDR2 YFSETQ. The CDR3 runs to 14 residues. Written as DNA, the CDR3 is TGCGCCAGCAGCTTGGCCGGGGAGGCAGATACGCAGTATTTT. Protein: CASSLAGEADTQYF.

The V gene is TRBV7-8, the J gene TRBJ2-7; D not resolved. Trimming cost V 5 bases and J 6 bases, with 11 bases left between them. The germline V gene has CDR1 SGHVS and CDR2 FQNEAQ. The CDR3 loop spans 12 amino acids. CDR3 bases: TGTGCCAGCAGCACGGGTCCTGCCGAGCAGTACTTC. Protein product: CASSTGPAEQYF.

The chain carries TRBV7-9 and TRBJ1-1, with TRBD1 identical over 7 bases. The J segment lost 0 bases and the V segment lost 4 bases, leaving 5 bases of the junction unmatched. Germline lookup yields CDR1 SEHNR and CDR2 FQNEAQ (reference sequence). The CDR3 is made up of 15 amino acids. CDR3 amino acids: CASSSRQGMNTEAFF. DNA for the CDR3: TGTGCCAGCAGCTCTAGACAGGGTATGAACACTGAAGCTTTCTTT.

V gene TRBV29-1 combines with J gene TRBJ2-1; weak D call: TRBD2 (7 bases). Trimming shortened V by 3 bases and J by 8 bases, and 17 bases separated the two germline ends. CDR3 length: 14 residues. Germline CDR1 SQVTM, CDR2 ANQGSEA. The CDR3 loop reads CSVDRWGGPDEQFF. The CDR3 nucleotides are TGCAGCGTTGATAGGTGGGGGGGCCCCGATGAGCAGTTCTTC.

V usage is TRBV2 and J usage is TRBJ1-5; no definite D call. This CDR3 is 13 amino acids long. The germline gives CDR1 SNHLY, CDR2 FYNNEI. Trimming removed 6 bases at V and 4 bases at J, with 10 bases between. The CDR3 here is CASRVHENQPQHF. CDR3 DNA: TGTGCCAGCAGGGTACACGAAAATCAGCCCCAGCATTTT.

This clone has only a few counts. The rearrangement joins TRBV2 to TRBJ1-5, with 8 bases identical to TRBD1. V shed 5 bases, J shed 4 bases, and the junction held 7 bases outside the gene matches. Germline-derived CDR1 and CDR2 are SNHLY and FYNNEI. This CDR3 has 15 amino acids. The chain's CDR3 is CASSRQQGGNQPQHF. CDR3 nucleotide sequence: TGTGCCAGCAGTCGACAACAGGGGGGAAATCAGCCCCAGCATTTT. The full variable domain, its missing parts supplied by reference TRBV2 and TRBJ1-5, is EPEVTQTPSHQVTQMGQEVILRCVPISNHLYFYWYRQILGQKVEFLVSFYNNEISEKSEIFDDQFSVERPDGSNFTLKIRSTKLEDSAMYFCASSRQQGGNQPQHFGDGTRLSIL.

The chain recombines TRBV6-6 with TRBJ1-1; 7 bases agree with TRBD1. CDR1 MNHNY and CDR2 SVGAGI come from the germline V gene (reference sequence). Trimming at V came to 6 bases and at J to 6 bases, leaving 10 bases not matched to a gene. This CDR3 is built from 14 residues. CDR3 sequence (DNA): TGTGCCAGCAGATCCCAGGACAGGTGGGCTGAAGCTTTCTTT. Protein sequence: CASRSQDRWAEAFF.

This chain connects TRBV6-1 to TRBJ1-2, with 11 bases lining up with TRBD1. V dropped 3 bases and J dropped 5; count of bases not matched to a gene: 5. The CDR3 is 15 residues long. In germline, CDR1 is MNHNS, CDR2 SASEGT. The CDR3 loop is CASSEDRGRGYGYTF. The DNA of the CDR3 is TGTGCCAGCAGTGAGGACAGGGGGCGCGGGTATGGCTACACCTTC.

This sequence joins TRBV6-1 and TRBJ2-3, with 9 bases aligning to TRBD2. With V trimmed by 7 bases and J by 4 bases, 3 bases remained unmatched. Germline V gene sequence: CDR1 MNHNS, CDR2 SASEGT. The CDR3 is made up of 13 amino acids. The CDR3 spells CASTLAGSDTQYF. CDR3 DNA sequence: TGTGCCAGCACTCTAGCGGGATCAGATACGCAGTATTTT.

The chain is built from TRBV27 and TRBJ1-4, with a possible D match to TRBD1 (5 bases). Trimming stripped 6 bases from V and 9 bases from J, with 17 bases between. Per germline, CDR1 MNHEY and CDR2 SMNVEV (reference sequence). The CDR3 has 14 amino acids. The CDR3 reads CASSNVAEGQKLFF. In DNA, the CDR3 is TGTGCCAGCAGCAATGTCGCGGAGGGGCAAAAACTGTTTTTT.

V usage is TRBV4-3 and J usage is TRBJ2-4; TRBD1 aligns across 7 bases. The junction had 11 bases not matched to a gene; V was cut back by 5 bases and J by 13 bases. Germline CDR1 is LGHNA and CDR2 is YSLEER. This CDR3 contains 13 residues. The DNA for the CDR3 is TGCGCCAGCAGCGCCCGACAGGGTTTTTTCCAGTACTTC. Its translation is CASSARQGFFQYF.

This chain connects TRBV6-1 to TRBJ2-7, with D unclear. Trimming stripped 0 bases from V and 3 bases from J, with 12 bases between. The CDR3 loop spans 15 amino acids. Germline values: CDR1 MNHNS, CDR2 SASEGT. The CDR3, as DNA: TGTGCCAGCAGTGAAGCGAGGCCCCCCAGCTACGAGCAGTACTTC. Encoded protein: CASSEARPPSYEQYF.

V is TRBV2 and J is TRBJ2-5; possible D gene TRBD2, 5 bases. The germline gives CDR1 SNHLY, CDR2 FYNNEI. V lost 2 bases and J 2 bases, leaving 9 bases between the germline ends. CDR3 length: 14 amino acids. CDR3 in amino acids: CASSERTDQETQYF. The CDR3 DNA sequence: TGTGCCAGCAGTGAAAGGACTGATCAAGAGACCCAGTACTTC.

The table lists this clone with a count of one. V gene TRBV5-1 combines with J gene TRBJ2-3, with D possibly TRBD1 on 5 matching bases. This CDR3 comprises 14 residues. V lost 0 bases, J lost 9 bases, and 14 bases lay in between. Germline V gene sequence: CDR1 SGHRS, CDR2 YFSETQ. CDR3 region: CASSLEGQGRTQYF. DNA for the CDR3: TGCGCCAGCAGCTTGGAAGGACAAGGACGAACGCAGTATTTT. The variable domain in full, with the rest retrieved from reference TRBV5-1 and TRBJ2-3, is KAGVTQTPRYLIKTRGQQVTLSCSPISGHRSVSWYQQTPGQGLQFLFEYFSETQRNKGNFPGRFSGRQFSNSRSEMNVSTLELGDSALYLCASSLEGQGRTQYFGPGTRLTVL.